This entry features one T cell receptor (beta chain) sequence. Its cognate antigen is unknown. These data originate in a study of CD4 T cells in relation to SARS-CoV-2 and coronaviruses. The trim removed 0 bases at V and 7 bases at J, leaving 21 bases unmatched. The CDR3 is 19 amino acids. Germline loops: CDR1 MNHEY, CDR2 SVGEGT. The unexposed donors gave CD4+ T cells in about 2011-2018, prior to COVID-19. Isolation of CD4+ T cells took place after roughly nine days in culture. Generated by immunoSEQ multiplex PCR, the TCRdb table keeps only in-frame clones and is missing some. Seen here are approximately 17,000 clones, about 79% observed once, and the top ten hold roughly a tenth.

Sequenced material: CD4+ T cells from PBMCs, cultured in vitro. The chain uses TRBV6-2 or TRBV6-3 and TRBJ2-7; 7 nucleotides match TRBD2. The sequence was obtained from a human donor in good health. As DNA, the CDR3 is TGTGCCAGCAGTTACTCGTCGAGCGGGGTGAGCTCCGGGAGAAAGGAGCAGTACTTC. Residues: CASSYSSSGVSSGRKEQYF.